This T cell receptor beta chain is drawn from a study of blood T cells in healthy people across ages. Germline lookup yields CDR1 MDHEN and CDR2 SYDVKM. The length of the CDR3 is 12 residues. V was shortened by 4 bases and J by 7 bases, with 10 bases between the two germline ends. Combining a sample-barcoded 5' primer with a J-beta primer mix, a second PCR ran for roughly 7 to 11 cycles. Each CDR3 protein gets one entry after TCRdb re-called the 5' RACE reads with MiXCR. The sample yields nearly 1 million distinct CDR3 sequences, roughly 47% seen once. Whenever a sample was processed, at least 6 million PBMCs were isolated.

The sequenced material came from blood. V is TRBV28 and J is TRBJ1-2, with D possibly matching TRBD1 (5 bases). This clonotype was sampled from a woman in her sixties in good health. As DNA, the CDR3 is TGTGCCAGCAGTTCTGGGACTATTGGCTACACCTTC. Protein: CASSSGTIGYTF.